These 20 T cell receptor beta chains were all obtained from the same sample, sequenced in a study of neurological immune-mediated disorders. TCRdb reprocessed the 5' RACE reads via MiXCR and lists one record per CDR3 protein. In the table there are 40,000 to 55,000 distinct CDR3 sequences, less than 6% of which are singletons. The sequenced sample was CD4+ T cells from blood. These receptors were collected from a woman younger than 35 with multiple sclerosis.

This clonotype was recorded at least ten times. The V call is TRBV12-3 or TRBV12-4, the J call TRBJ1-2; TRBD1 aligns across 8 bases. J gave up 8 bases and V 5 bases, and 13 bases lay outside the gene matches. The CDR3 has 15 amino acids. The CDR3 DNA reads TGTGCCAGCAGTCCTAATTTCGACAGGGGCCGAGGCTACACCTTC. It specifies CASSPNFDRGRGYTF.

A remark on this clonotype: A much larger clone lies a single base off, so this may be a read error. The chain is built from TRBV20-1 and TRBJ1-1, with D tentatively TRBD1 (5 bases). The CDR3 loop spans 14 amino acids. The V gene's germline CDR1 is DFQATT and CDR2 SNEGSKA (reference sequence). Here the CDR3 DNA reads TGCAGTGCTAGAGATGTCAGGGTGAACTCTGAAGCTTTCTTT. Translated: CSARDVRVNSEAFF.

This clonotype has ten or more counts. The chain uses TRBV6-5 and TRBJ1-1; D is unclear. Germline CDR1 and CDR2: MNHEY and SVGAGI. The CDR3 runs 16 residues. V shed 0 bases and J shed 0 bases, with 11 bases lying between them. The CDR3 bases are TGTGCCAGCAGTTACTCGATGAGTTTGTTGAACACTGAAGCTTTCTTT. Translating it yields CASSYSMSLLNTEAFF.

The table lists this clonotype with many counts. This chain links TRBV18 with TRBJ2-7; D is perhaps TRBD1 (7 bases). CDR3 length: 14 residues. CDR1 and CDR2 (germline): KGHSH, LQKENI. Trimming shortened V by 3 bases and J by 2 bases, and 11 bases separated the two germline ends. The CDR3 spells CASSPQGGPYEQYV. Written as DNA, the CDR3 is TGTGCCAGCTCACCCCAGGGGGGACCCTACGAGCAGTACGTC.

In its sample, this clonotype was seen many times. The J gene is TRBJ2-1, the V gene TRBV7-2; 12 nucleotides match TRBD1. Germline V gene data show CDR1 as SGHTA and CDR2 as FQGNSA. J gave up 10 bases and V 3 bases, and 19 bases lay outside the gene matches. This CDR3 has 19 amino acids. Written as DNA, the CDR3 is TGTGCCAGCAGCTTTGATCCCCAAAGTTCGGGACAGGGGGCGCGGGAGCAGTTCTTC. Translation gives CASSFDPQSSGQGAREQFF. The entire variable domain, with the rest obtained from reference TRBV7-2 and TRBJ2-1, is as follows: GAGVSQSPSNKVTEKGKDVELRCDPISGHTALYWYRQSLGQGLEFLIYFQGNSAPDKSGLPSDRFSAERTGGSVSTLTIQRTQQEDSAVYLCASSFDPQSSGQGAREQFFGPGTRLTVL.

This clonotype turned up a few times. The V and J genes are TRBV14 and TRBJ2-3; 8 bases are a match to TRBD2. V was pared by 4 bases and J by 2 bases, with 8 bases of the junction left unmatched. Germline V gene sequence: CDR1 SGHDN, CDR2 FVKESK. The CDR3 totals 16 residues. CDR3 sequence: CASSPKRGQITDTQYF. The CDR3 DNA follows: TGTGCCAGCAGCCCAAAGCGGGGGCAAATCACAGATACGCAGTATTTT.

This clonotype was seen ten or more times. The chain carries TRBV5-4 and TRBJ1-1; no reliable D call. This CDR3 region has 13 residues. Germline CDR1 SGHNT, CDR2 YYREEE (reference sequence). Trimming stripped 2 bases from V and 0 bases from J, with 5 bases between. The DNA for the CDR3 is TGTGCCAGCAGCTTTCAGATGAACACTGAAGCTTTCTTT. This codes for CASSFQMNTEAFF.

The chain recombines TRBV20-1 with TRBJ2-7; D is perhaps TRBD1 or TRBD2 (5 bases each). Germline assignment: CDR1 DFQATT and CDR2 SNEGSKA (reference sequence). The CDR3 is 13 amino acids. The V end lost 3 bases, the J end lost 0 bases, and 9 bases lay between the germline ends. CDR3 loop: CSARGVSSYEQYF. The CDR3 DNA reads as TGCAGTGCTAGGGGGGTGAGCTCCTACGAGCAGTACTTC.

This clonotype occurred many times. This chain uses TRBV7-2 with TRBJ1-5, with a weak D call TRBD1 (6 bases). CDR1 and CDR2 (germline): SGHTA, FQGNSA. The CDR3 consists of 13 residues. V was trimmed by 4 bases and J by 6 bases, leaving 10 bases between them. The CDR3 bases are TGTGCCAGCAGCTCAGGGGTGTCTCAGCCCCAGCATTTT. As protein: CASSSGVSQPQHF.

This clonotype was seen many times. This rearrangement joins TRBV21-1 to TRBJ1-1. TRBV21-1 is a known pseudogene. This CDR3 is 8 amino acids long. The DNA of the CDR3 is TGTGCAGACACTGAAGCTTTCTTT. Translating it yields CADTEAFF.

Many counts were recorded for this clonotype. The chain has TRBV20-1 and TRBJ2-4; TRBD2 might be the D (5 bases). V was cut by 5 bases and J by 6 bases, with 8 bases left in between. Germline V gives CDR1 DFQATT, CDR2 SNEGSKA (reference sequence). The CDR3 has 11 amino acids. The DNA of the CDR3 is TGCAGTGCTGGACTGGTAAACATTCAGTACTTC. It specifies CSAGLVNIQYF.

This clonotype was detected a few times. This may stem from a read error, because a much larger clone lies one nucleotide away. The chain recombines TRBV15 with TRBJ2-2; maybe TRBD2 (6 bases). Trimming cost V 5 bases and J 2 bases, with 9 bases left between them. Germline assignment: CDR1 LNHNV and CDR2 YYDKDF (reference sequence). This CDR3 spans 14 amino acids. CDR3 nucleotide sequence: TGTGCCACCAGCGCGGGACTCAACACCGGGGAGCTGTTTTTT. Translated: CATSAGLNTGELFF.

This clonotype has at least ten counts. The chain links TRBV6-5 to TRBJ2-5; D uncertain. CDR1 is MNHEY and CDR2 is SVGAGI in the germline V gene. This CDR3 region has 16 residues. With 6 bases removed from V and 1 base from J, the gap between germline ends came to 18 bases. CDR3 nucleotides: TGTGCCAGCAGAAAAAGGACCCAGGTCCTCCAAGAGACCCAGTACTTC. Translation gives CASRKRTQVLQETQYF.

This clonotype has at least ten counts. This chain joins TRBV5-1 and TRBJ2-2; 9 bases match TRBD2. This CDR3 is 16 amino acids long. The V segment lost 4 bases and the J segment 1 base; nucleotides outside the gene matches: 5. Per the germline V gene, CDR1 is SGHRS and CDR2 is YFSETQ. CDR3 bases: TGCGCCAGCAGCACTGAGCGGGAGGTGAACACCGGGGAGCTGTTTTTT. It translates to CASSTEREVNTGELFF.

In its sample, this clonotype was seen a few times. The rearrangement links TRBV30 to TRBJ2-5; D remains ambiguous. V shed 3 bases and J shed 2 bases, with 7 bases lying between them. Germline-derived CDR1 and CDR2 are GTSNPN and SVGIG (reference sequence). The CDR3 runs 12 residues. This chain's CDR3 is CAWSPRQETQYF. The CDR3 DNA is TGTGCCTGGAGCCCCCGACAAGAGACCCAGTACTTC.

This clonotype has at least ten counts. This chain links TRBV29-1 with TRBJ1-4; tentatively, D is TRBD1 (5 bases). The CDR3 is 15 amino acids. From germline, CDR1 is SQVTM and CDR2 ANQGSEA. V lost 5 bases to trimming and J lost 3 bases, with 16 bases between them. CDR3 in DNA: TGCAGCGTTAGCAAATCAGGGTCGGCTAATGAAAAACTGTTTTTT. It yields the protein CSVSKSGSANEKLFF.

The V and J genes are TRBV3-1 and TRBJ2-6; the D is unclear. From germline, CDR1 is LGHDT and CDR2 YNNKEL (reference sequence). V lost 0 bases and J lost 0, with 15 bases in between. The CDR3 is made up of 19 amino acids. CDR3 loop: CASSQDRRDWNSGANVLTF. The CDR3 DNA is TGTGCCAGCAGCCAAGATAGGCGTGATTGGAACTCTGGGGCCAACGTCCTGACTTTC.

This clonotype occurred many times. The CDR3 sequence: CASRVRSPGQGVNEQYF. The CDR3, as DNA: TGCGCCAGCCGAGTCCGTTCCCCTGGACAGGGGGTGAACGAGCAGTACTTC. This rearrangement joins TRBV5-1 to TRBJ2-7, with 10 positions matching TRBD1. There are 17 residues in the CDR3. Trimming took 7 bases from V and 5 from J; bases not matched to a gene: 18. Germline V gene data show CDR1 as SGHRS and CDR2 as YFSETQ.

This clonotype was found many times. The chain couples TRBV27 to TRBJ1-5; 7 bases fit TRBD1. Per germline, CDR1 MNHEY and CDR2 SMNVEV (reference sequence). Trimming at V came to 6 bases and at J to 5 bases, leaving 7 bases not matched to a gene. The CDR3 length is 14 residues. The CDR3 loop is CASRGWDSHQPQHF. In nucleotides, the CDR3 is TGTGCCAGCAGGGGATGGGACAGTCATCAGCCCCAGCATTTT.

This clonotype was seen at least ten times. This sequence joins TRBV18 and TRBJ1-5; 11 positions agree with TRBD1. V gave up 4 bases and J gave up 6 bases; unmatched junction bases: 8. The germline gives CDR1 KGHSH, CDR2 LQKENI. The CDR3 spans 16 residues. CDR3 bases: TGTGCCAGCTCACGACAAGGACAGGGGGCCGGTCAGCCCCAGCATTTT. Amino acids: CASSRQGQGAGQPQHF.